This is a list of T cell receptor beta chains from one sample in a study of T cells after yellow fever vaccination. A single record per CDR3 protein comes from TCRdb applying MiXCR to the 5' RACE reads. The sample has hundreds of thousands of distinct CDR3 sequences, over 9% seen once. Here the sequenced sample was PBMCs, taken on the day of the yellow fever booster vaccination. Source of these receptors: a young man who received the YFV17D yellow fever vaccine. The CDR3 runs from the conserved cysteine through the conserved F or W. Fields, in order: V gene, J gene, clone size, D gene, CDR3 DNA, CDR3 protein. A D gene is named only where the DNA matches it firmly. Clone size is stated in some rows and not others, as once, few, many or a class when expanded.

V: TRBV7-9
J: TRBJ2-1
size: few
D: .
DNA: TGTGCCAGCAGCTCCCCGCCCCCGGGATCCTACAATGAGCAGTTCTTC
CDR3: CASSSPPPGSYNEQFF

V: TRBV10-3
J: TRBJ2-3
size: few
D: .
DNA: TGTGCCATCAGTGAAGTTGGGGCTACGCAGTATTTT
CDR3: CAISEVGATQYF

V: TRBV20-1
J: TRBJ2-7
size: .
D: TRBD1
DNA: TGCAGTGCTGACAGGGTGGGGTACGAGCAGTACTTC
CDR3: CSADRVGYEQYF

V: TRBV15
J: TRBJ1-1
size: few
D: .
DNA: TGTGCCACCAGCAGAGAAGGGGCAGGAACTGAAGCTTTCTTT
CDR3: CATSREGAGTEAFF

V: TRBV28
J: TRBJ2-7
size: many
D: TRBD1
DNA: TGTGCCAGCACACAGGGGGCGAGGGAGCAGTACTTC
CDR3: CASTQGAREQYF

V: TRBV7-4
J: TRBJ2-7
size: .
D: TRBD2
DNA: TGTGCCAGCAGCACCACGGGACTAGAAGGAGTCTACGAGCAGTACTTC
CDR3: CASSTTGLEGVYEQYF

V: TRBV19
J: TRBJ2-7
size: .
D: .
DNA: TGTGCCAGTAGTATCTGGGCTAGTGCCTACGAGCAGTACTTC
CDR3: CASSIWASAYEQYF

V: TRBV7-2
J: TRBJ2-2
size: .
D: .
DNA: TGTGCCAGCAGCTTAGTCCTCGCGGGAAATTACCCCGGGGAGCTGTTTTTT
CDR3: CASSLVLAGNYPGELFF

V: TRBV9
J: TRBJ2-1
size: many
D: .
DNA: TGTGCCAGCAGCGTAGGATGGTCAGGGAGGAATGAGCAGTTCTTC
CDR3: CASSVGWSGRNEQFF

V: TRBV5-1
J: TRBJ2-5
size: few
D: TRBD2
DNA: TGCGCCAGCACCCGGACTAGCGGGATGCAAGAGACCCAGTACTTC
CDR3: CASTRTSGMQETQYF

V: TRBV7-9
J: TRBJ2-2
size: .
D: .
DNA: TGTGCCAGCAGCCCGAGGTCAAACACCGGGGAGCTGTTTTTT
CDR3: CASSPRSNTGELFF

V: TRBV20-1
J: TRBJ2-7
size: .
D: TRBD2
DNA: TGCAGTCCTCAACGGGGAGGGACCTACGAGCAGTACTTC
CDR3: CSPQRGGTYEQYF